The text below deals with one T cell receptor beta chain. Its matching antigen is unknown. The sample is drawn from a study of identical twins. The CDR3 spans 14 residues. V was clipped by 1 base and J by 7 bases, with 11 bases between them. CDR1 is SGHVS and CDR2 is FQNEAQ in the germline V gene. Template switching, a step in the protocol, added a universal primer site, and cDNA carried unique molecular identifiers. TCRdb passed the 5' RACE reads through MiXCR, listing each CDR3 protein once. The sample shows about 890,000 distinct CDR3 sequences, 9% to 15% of them seen only once. Whole-study findings and limits: Within cord blood, abundant beta clonotypes carried fewer insertions, but memory repertoires showed no such trend.

These data were also reused for a study on yellow fever vaccine responses in identical twins. As that study records: Twin vaccine T cell responses reportedly seemed partly convergent, partly personalized.

Sequencing was done on a sample of PBMCs. This TCR was recovered from a woman aged 18-29 years in good health. The chain combines TRBV7-8 with TRBJ1-5; D possibly corresponds to TRBD1 (5 bases). The CDR3 is CASSLVTGVQPQHF. In DNA form, the CDR3 reads TGTGCCAGCAGCTTAGTTACGGGGGTACAGCCCCAGCATTTT.